These 2 T cell receptor beta chains came from one sample sequenced in a study of technical replicates of blood from several donors. This table comes from immunoSEQ multiplex PCR, and its TCRdb copy is limited to in-frame clones, with some not included. Of around 70,000 clones listed, approximately 96% are singletons. Material: T cells isolated from PBMCs. The source is a human donor in good health.

V usage is TRBV6-1 and J usage is TRBJ2-5; tentatively, D is TRBD1 (6 bases). Trimming removed 6 bases from V and 5 bases from J, with 13 bases in between. Germline V gives CDR1 MNHNS, CDR2 SASEGT. CDR3 length: 13 amino acids. The CDR3 is CASRTQGFETQYF. The CDR3 coding sequence is TGTGCCAGCAGGACCCAGGGGTTTGAGACCCAGTACTTC.

The V gene is TRBV27, the J gene TRBJ2-7; TRBD2 aligns across 10 bases. The CDR3 is 12 amino acids. Germline CDR1 MNHEY, CDR2 SMNVEV (reference sequence). After removal of 8 bases from V and 11 bases from J, the junction contained 9 bases not matched to a gene. CDR3 sequence: CASGLTSGVEYF. In nucleotides, the CDR3 is TGTGCCAGCGGCCTAACTAGCGGGGTGGAGTACTTC.